These 17 T cell receptor beta chains were sequenced from one sample in a study of shared clonotypes between healthy human individuals. The repertoire was sequenced with immunoSEQ multiplex PCR; TCRdb's copy has only in-frame clones and lacks some. The sample lists some 480,000 clones, around three quarters occurring once. Sample: PBMCs. All receptors derive from a woman aged 40 to 50 in good health. Some clones in this sample may be carry-over from other donors' samples.

The chain uses TRBV28 and TRBJ2-7, with 13 bases aligning to TRBD2. The CDR3 consists of 18 residues. Germline values: CDR1 MDHEN, CDR2 SYDVKM. V lost 4 bases, J lost 0 bases, and 9 bases stayed unmatched. Written as DNA, the CDR3 is TGTGCCAGCAGTTCGACTGCCCGGACTAGCGGGAGCTCCTACGAGCAGTACTTC. It encodes CASSSTARTSGSSYEQYF.

The chain links TRBV18 to TRBJ2-7, with 7 nucleotides matching TRBD2. The V and J ends lost 3 bases and 2 bases, in that order; junction bases with no gene match: 7. CDR1 is KGHSH and CDR2 is LQKENI in the germline V gene. There are 15 residues in the CDR3. CDR3 amino acids: CASSPQGEGTYEQYF. The DNA for the CDR3 is TGTGCCAGCTCACCCCAAGGGGAGGGAACCTACGAGCAGTACTTC.

The V call is TRBV19, the J call TRBJ2-1; D could derive from TRBD1 or TRBD2 (6 bases each). CDR3 length equals 14 residues. Germline CDR1 and CDR2: LNHDA and SQIVND (reference sequence). The ends were cut back, 7 bases at V and 8 bases at J, with 18 bases in the middle. The CDR3 sequence: CASKTRRGSHEQFF. The CDR3 DNA sequence: TGTGCCAGTAAGACAAGGAGGGGGTCCCATGAGCAGTTCTTC.

This clone was found once. The chain employs TRBV6-6 and TRBJ1-1; D not resolved. V was shortened by 8 bases and J by 0 bases, with 16 bases between the two germline ends. The germline gives CDR1 MNHNY, CDR2 SVGAGI (reference sequence). This CDR3 has 15 amino acids. CDR3 in amino acids: CASEEVSGMNTEAFF. For the CDR3, the DNA is TGTGCCAGCGAGGAGGTGTCCGGGATGAACACTGAAGCTTTCTTT.

CDR3 coding DNA: TGTGCCAGCAGCTTAGGTAGGCCGAGGAATGGCTACACCTTC. This gives the protein CASSLGRPRNGYTF. The chain uses TRBV7-2 and TRBJ1-2; unclear D gene. V shed 1 base and J shed 6 bases, with 12 bases lying between them. The CDR3 totals 14 residues. The germline CDR1 and CDR2 sequences are SGHTA and FQGNSA.

This clone was counted a single time. This chain links TRBV5-1 with TRBJ2-1, with unresolved D. Trimming took off 5 bases at V and 2 bases at J, with 8 bases between the two ends. The CDR3 has 13 amino acids. The germline gives CDR1 SGHRS, CDR2 YFSETQ. CDR3 sequence: CASRHEPYNEQFF. The CDR3 nucleotides read TGCGCCAGCAGGCACGAACCCTACAATGAGCAGTTCTTC.

The chain links TRBV7-3 to TRBJ2-3; 9 bases are shared with TRBD2. Germline V gives CDR1 SGHTA, CDR2 FQGTGA. The CDR3 length is 15 residues. V dropped 2 bases and J dropped 5; count of bases not matched to a gene: 5. CDR3 protein: CASSLGLREGDTQYF. CDR3 sequence (DNA): TGTGCCAGCAGCTTAGGGTTGCGGGAGGGAGATACGCAGTATTTT.

The chain uses TRBV28 and TRBJ2-3, with a weak D call TRBD1 (7 bases). Germline V gives CDR1 MDHEN, CDR2 SYDVKM. V shed 6 bases and J shed 0 bases, with 10 bases lying between them. The CDR3 consists of 14 residues. The CDR3 nucleotides read TGTGCCAGCAGGACAGGGACTAGCACAGATACGCAGTATTTT. Protein sequence: CASRTGTSTDTQYF.

The genes are TRBV28 and TRBJ1-4, with 8 bases identical to TRBD1. Trimming cost V 10 bases and J 5 bases; bases outside gene matches: 3. Germline CDR1 MDHEN, CDR2 SYDVKM. CDR3 length: 12 amino acids. The CDR3 sequence: CATRQGNEKLFF. CDR3 in DNA: TGTGCCACCAGACAGGGGAATGAAAAACTGTTTTTT.

CDR3 amino acids: CASGTSGTYEQYF. DNA for the CDR3: TGTGCCAGCGGGACTAGCGGGACGTACGAGCAGTACTTC. The chain has TRBV28 and TRBJ2-7; 13 bases line up with TRBD2. In germline, CDR1 is MDHEN, CDR2 SYDVKM. With 8 bases clipped from V and 4 bases from J, the junction kept 2 bases outside the gene matches. The CDR3 extends over 13 amino acids.

Of note for this clone: Other DNA variants within this sample encode the same CDR3. The chain has TRBV7-7 and TRBJ2-5; D is perhaps TRBD2 (6 bases). Germline V lookup: CDR1 SSHAT, CDR2 FNYEAQ (reference sequence). V was trimmed by 5 bases and J by 5 bases, leaving 9 bases between them. The CDR3 runs to 12 residues. The CDR3 sequence is CASSPAGETQYF. In DNA form, the CDR3 reads TGTGCCAGCAGCCCAGCGGGTGAGACCCAGTACTTC.

As concerns this clone: With a much larger clone just one base away, this may be a read error. This chain connects TRBV5-4 to TRBJ2-1; 7 bases map to TRBD2. The germline gives CDR1 SGHNT, CDR2 YYREEE (reference sequence). This CDR3 contains 14 residues. CDR3 residues: CASSSSGSYNKQFF. CDR3 nucleotide sequence: TGTGCCAGCAGCTCTAGCGGATCCTACAATAAGCAGTTCTTC.

The rearrangement joins TRBV7-9 to TRBJ2-5; 8 nucleotides align to TRBD2. The CDR3 consists of 17 residues. The J segment lost 0 bases and the V segment lost 3 bases, leaving 9 bases of the junction unmatched. Germline V gene sequence: CDR1 SEHNR, CDR2 FQNEAQ (reference sequence). In DNA form, the CDR3 reads TGTGCCAGCAGCTTCCAAGTAGGACTAGCCCACCAAGAGACCCAGTACTTC. It yields the protein CASSFQVGLAHQETQYF. Using reference TRBV7-9 and TRBJ2-5 for the parts outside the CDR3, the full variable domain is DTGVSQNPRHKITKRGQNVTFRCDPISEHNRLYWYRQTLGQGPEFLTYFQNEAQLEKSRLLSDRFSAERPKGSFSTLEIQRTEQGDSAMYLCASSFQVGLAHQETQYFGPGTRLLVL.

This chain links TRBV19 with TRBJ1-6; 11 nucleotides match TRBD1. Germline CDR1 LNHDA, CDR2 SQIVND (reference sequence). Trimming at V came to 6 bases and at J to 6 bases, leaving 1 base not matched to a gene. The CDR3 consists of 14 residues. The CDR3, as DNA: TGTGCCAGTAGGGACAGGGGGCGTAATTCACCCCTCCACTTT. Its translation: CASRDRGRNSPLHF.

This clone was detected only once. V is TRBV12-5 and J is TRBJ2-3; D is unclear. There are 15 residues in the CDR3. From germline, CDR1 is LGHNT and CDR2 FRNRAP. Trimming took 1 base from V and 2 from J, leaving 10 bases between them. The CDR3 nucleotides are TGTGCTAGTGGTTTGGGACGTTCTCACACAGATACGCAGTATTTT. It specifies CASGLGRSHTDTQYF.

The chain recombines TRBV10-3 with TRBJ1-1; 7 nucleotides align to TRBD1. There are 14 residues in the CDR3. V was clipped by 3 bases and J by 5 bases; unmatched bases: 6. Germline loops: CDR1 ENHRY, CDR2 SYGVKD. CDR3 region: CAISESGRGTEAFF. The CDR3, as DNA: TGTGCCATCAGTGAAAGTGGCAGGGGGACTGAAGCTTTCTTT.

The chain has TRBV4-1 and TRBJ2-7; D is uncertain. The V gene lost 4 bases and the J gene lost 0 bases, with 7 bases spanning the gap. This CDR3 is 13 amino acids long. Per germline, CDR1 MGHRA and CDR2 YSYEKL. The CDR3 sequence is CASSRGDSYEQYF. For the CDR3, the DNA is TGCGCCAGCAGCCGTGGGGACTCCTACGAGCAGTACTTC.